The clone carrying this T cell receptor (beta chain) was found a few times. The assay was immunoSEQ multiplex PCR, and TCRdb's table has in-frame clones only and misses some. The table lists tens of thousands of clones, roughly 90% of them singletons, with over 3% in the top ten. This record comes from a study of blood T cell repertoires in COVID-19. The overall study: Sites across the United States, Italy and Spain contributed samples from acute and convalescent COVID-19. From T cells, B-cell-depleted T cells, or PBMCs came the material, which was cDNA or gDNA.

The junction had 9 bases not matched to a gene; V was cut back by 7 bases and J by 5 bases. The CDR3 is made up of 15 amino acids. CDR1 SNHLY and CDR2 FYNNEI come from the germline V gene. Sequenced sample: peripheral blood. This chain links TRBV2 with TRBJ2-2, with 8 bases that match TRBD1. This TCR was recovered from a man aged 50-60 years with acute or convalescent COVID-19. The CDR3 nucleotides are TGTGCCAGCACGGGGCAGGGGGCAAGAACCGGGGAGCTGTTTTTT. It specifies CASTGQGARTGELFF. The full variable domain, with the rest looked up from reference TRBV2 and TRBJ2-2, is EPEVTQTPSHQVTQMGQEVILRCVPISNHLYFYWYRQILGQKVEFLVSFYNNEISEKSEIFDDQFSVERPDGSNFTLKIRSTKLEDSAMYFCASTGQGARTGELFFGEGSRLTVL.